This T cell receptor (beta chain) appears in the sequencing data of a study of T cell responses to AZD1222 COVID-19 vaccine. Study-level points and caveats: Among the donors, most were white British and more were female, and clonal diversity was possibly underestimated. Across the whole spike, CD4 TCRs peaked at regions 160-218 and 743-854. Two AZD1222 doses significantly raised spike-specific TCR breadth and depth over controls.

The CDR3 covers 16 residues. V was clipped by 5 bases and J by 1 base; unmatched bases: 10. The germline V gene has CDR1 MDHEN and CDR2 SYDVKM. The protocol was immunoSEQ multiplex PCR, while the TCRdb copy is restricted to in-frame clones and leaves out a portion. In the table there are approximately 150,000 clones, roughly 90% of which are singletons. Pooled in the analysis were second doses at about 4 or about 12 weeks. On this clone itself: What it recognizes is unknown.

Sequenced material: peripheral blood, taken 28 days after the second AZD1222 dose. This clonotype was sampled from an adult who received the AZD1222 COVID-19 vaccine. The rearrangement uses TRBV28 and TRBJ1-1; TRBD1 aligns across 7 bases. The CDR3 protein is CASSPTGDRGNTEAFF. The CDR3 coding sequence is TGTGCCAGCAGTCCAACAGGGGATAGAGGGAACACTGAAGCTTTCTTT. Looking up the rest from reference TRBV28 and TRBJ1-1 gives the full variable domain: DVKVTQSSRYLVKRTGEKVFLECVQDMDHENMFWYRQDPGLGLRLIYFSYDVKMKEKGDIPEGYSVSREKKERFSLILESASTNQTSMYLCASSPTGDRGNTEAFFGQGTRLTVV.